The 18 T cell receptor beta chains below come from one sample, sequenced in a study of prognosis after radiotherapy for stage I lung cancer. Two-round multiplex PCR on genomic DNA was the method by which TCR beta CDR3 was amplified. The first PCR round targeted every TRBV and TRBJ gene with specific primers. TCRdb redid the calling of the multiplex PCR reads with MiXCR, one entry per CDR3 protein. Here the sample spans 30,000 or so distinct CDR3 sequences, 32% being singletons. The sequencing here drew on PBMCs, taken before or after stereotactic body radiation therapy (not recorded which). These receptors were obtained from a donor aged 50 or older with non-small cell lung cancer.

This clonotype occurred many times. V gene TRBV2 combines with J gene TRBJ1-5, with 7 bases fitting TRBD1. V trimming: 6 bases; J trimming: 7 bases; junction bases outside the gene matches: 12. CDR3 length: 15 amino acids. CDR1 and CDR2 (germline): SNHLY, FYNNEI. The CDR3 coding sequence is TGTGCCAGCAGCTCCACTACGGACAGGATCCAGCCCCAGCATTTT. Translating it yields CASSSTTDRIQPQHF. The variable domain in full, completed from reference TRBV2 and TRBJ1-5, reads EPEVTQTPSHQVTQMGQEVILRCVPISNHLYFYWYRQILGQKVEFLVSFYNNEISEKSEIFDDQFSVERPDGSNFTLKIRSTKLEDSAMYFCASSSTTDRIQPQHFGDGTRLSIL.

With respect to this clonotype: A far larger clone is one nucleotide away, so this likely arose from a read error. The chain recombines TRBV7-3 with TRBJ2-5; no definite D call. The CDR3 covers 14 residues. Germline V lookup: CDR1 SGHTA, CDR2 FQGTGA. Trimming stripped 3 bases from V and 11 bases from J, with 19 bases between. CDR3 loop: CASSLGFRYNEQYF. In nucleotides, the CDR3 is TGTGCCAGCAGCTTGGGTTTTCGGTACAATGAGCAGTACTTC.

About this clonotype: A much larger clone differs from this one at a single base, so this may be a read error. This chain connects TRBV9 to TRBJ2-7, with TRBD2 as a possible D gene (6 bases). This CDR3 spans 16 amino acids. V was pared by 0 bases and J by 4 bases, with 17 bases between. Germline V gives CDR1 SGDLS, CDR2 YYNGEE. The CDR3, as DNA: TGTGCCAGCAGCGTAGATGCGGGATCACGGAAATACGAGCAGTACTTC. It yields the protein CASSVDAGSRKYEQYF.

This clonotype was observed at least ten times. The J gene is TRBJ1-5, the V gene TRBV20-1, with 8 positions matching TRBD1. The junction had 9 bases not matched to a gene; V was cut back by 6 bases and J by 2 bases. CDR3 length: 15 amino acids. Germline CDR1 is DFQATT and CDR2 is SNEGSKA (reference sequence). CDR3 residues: CSAGDRGRGNQPQHF. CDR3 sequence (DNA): TGCAGTGCCGGCGACAGGGGCCGGGGCAATCAGCCCCAGCATTTT.

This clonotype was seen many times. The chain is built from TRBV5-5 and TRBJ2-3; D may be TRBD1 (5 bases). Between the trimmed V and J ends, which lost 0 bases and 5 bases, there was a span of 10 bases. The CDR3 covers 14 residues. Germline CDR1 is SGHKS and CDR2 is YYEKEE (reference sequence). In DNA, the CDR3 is TGTGCCAGCAGCTTGGATTGGACAAGAGATACGCAGTATTTT. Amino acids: CASSLDWTRDTQYF.

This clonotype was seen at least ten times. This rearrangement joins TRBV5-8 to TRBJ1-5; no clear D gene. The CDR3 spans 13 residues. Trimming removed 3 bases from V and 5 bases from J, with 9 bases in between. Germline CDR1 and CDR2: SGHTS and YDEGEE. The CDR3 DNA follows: TGTGCCAGCAGCTCACAGAGGCATCAGCCCCAGCATTTT. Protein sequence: CASSSQRHQPQHF.

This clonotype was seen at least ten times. CDR3 in amino acids: CASRTQGQGGQETQYF. In DNA, the CDR3 is TGTGCCAGCAGAACTCAGGGACAGGGGGGGCAAGAGACCCAGTACTTC. The chain is built from TRBV6-2 or TRBV6-3 and TRBJ2-5, with 11 bases identical to TRBD1. This CDR3 spans 16 amino acids. Germline V gene data show CDR1 as MNHEY and CDR2 as SVGEGT. The V and J ends lost 6 bases and 2 bases, in that order; junction bases with no gene match: 8.

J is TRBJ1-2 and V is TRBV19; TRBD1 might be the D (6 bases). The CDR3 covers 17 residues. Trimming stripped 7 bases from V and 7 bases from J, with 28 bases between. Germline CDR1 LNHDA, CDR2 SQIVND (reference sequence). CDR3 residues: CASTPLLPGTWALGYTF. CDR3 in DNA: TGTGCCAGTACCCCCCTTCTTCCGGGGACATGGGCTCTTGGCTACACCTTC.

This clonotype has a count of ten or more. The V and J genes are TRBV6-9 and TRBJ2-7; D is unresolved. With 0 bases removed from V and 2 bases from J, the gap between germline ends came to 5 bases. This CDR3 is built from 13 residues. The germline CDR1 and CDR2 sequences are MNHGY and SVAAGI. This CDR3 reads CASSYSGTYEQYF. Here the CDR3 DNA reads TGTGCCAGCAGTTATTCGGGGACCTACGAGCAGTACTTC.

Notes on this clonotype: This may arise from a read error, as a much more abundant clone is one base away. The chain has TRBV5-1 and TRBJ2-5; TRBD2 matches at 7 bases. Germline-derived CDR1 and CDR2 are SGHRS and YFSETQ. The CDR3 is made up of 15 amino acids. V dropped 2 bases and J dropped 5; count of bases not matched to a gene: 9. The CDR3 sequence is CASSFSWTSGETQYF. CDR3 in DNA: TGCGCCAGCAGCTTCTCCTGGACTAGTGGGGAGACCCAGTACTTC.

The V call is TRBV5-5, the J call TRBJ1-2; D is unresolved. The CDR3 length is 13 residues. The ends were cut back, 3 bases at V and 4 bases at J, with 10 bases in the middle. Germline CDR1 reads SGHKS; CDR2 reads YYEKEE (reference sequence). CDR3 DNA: TGTGCCAGCAGCTCATTCAGGAGCTATGGCTACACCTTC. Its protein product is CASSSFRSYGYTF.

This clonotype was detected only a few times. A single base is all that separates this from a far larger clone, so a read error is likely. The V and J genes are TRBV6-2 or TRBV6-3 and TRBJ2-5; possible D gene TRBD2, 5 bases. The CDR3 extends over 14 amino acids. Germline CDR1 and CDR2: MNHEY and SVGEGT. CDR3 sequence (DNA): TGTGCCAGCACCTCTACGTGGAGGCAAGATACCCAGTACTTC. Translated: CASTSTWRQDTQYF.

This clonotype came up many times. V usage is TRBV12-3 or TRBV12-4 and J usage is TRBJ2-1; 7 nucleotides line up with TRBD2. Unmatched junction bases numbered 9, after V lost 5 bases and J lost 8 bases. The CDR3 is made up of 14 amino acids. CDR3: CASSVTSPLDEQFF. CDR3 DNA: TGTGCCAGCAGTGTGACTAGCCCTCTCGATGAGCAGTTCTTC.

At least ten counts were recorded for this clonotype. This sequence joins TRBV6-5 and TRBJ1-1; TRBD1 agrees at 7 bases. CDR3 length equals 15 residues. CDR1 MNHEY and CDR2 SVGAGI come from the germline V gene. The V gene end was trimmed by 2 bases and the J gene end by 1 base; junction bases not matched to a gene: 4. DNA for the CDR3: TGTGCCAGCAGTTACCACAGGGGCACGAACACTGAAGCTTTCTTT. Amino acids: CASSYHRGTNTEAFF.

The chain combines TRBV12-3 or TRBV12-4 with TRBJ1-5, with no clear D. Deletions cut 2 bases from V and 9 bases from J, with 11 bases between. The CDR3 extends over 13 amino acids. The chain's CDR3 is CASSLRDSGPQHF. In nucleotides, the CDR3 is TGTGCCAGCAGTTTAAGGGATTCTGGGCCCCAGCATTTT.

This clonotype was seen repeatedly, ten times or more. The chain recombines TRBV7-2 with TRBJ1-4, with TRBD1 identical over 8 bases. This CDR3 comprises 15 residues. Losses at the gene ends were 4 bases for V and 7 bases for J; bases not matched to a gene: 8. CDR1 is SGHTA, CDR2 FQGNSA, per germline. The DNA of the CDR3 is TGTGCCAGCAGCTCCACGACAGGGGAAGTTGAAAAACTGTTTTTT. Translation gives CASSSTTGEVEKLFF.

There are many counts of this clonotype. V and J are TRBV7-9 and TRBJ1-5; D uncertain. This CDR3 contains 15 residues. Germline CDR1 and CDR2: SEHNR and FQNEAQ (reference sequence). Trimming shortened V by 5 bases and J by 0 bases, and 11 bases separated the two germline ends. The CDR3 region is CASSPRPGSNQPQHF. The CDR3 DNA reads TGTGCCAGCAGCCCGAGGCCTGGTAGCAATCAGCCCCAGCATTTT.

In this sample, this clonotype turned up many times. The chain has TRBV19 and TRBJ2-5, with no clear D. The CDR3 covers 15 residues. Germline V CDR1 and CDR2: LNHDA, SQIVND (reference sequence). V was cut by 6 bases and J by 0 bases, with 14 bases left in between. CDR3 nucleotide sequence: TGTGCCAGTAGCGAACGGAGTTGGTACCAAGAGACCCAGTACTTC. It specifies CASSERSWYQETQYF.